This TCR beta chain was sequenced during a study of response to subunit inactivated influenza vaccine. Points from the study as a whole: Authors suggested each seasonal flu vaccination may recruit only limited numbers of new T cells.

This clonotype was seen more than once but under ten times. Its matching antigen is unknown. A single record per CDR3 protein comes from TCRdb applying MiXCR to the RT-PCR reads. The sample has 650,000 or so distinct CDR3 sequences, 11% to 15% seen once; the top ten hold 7.6%. From germline, CDR1 is SGHTA and CDR2 FQGNSA. This CDR3 region has 15 residues. V lost 0 bases to trimming and J lost 10 bases, with 13 bases between them. Sequencing was performed on PBMCs from blood, taken about 14 days before vaccination. This clonotype was sampled from a man aged 45-65 years who received an inactivated influenza vaccine. The chain is built from TRBV7-2 and TRBJ1-6; perhaps TRBD1 as D (6 bases). Here the CDR3 reads CASSLAAGVGSPLHF. The CDR3 DNA reads as TGTGCCAGCAGCTTAGCGGCAGGGGTTGGGTCACCCCTCCACTTT.